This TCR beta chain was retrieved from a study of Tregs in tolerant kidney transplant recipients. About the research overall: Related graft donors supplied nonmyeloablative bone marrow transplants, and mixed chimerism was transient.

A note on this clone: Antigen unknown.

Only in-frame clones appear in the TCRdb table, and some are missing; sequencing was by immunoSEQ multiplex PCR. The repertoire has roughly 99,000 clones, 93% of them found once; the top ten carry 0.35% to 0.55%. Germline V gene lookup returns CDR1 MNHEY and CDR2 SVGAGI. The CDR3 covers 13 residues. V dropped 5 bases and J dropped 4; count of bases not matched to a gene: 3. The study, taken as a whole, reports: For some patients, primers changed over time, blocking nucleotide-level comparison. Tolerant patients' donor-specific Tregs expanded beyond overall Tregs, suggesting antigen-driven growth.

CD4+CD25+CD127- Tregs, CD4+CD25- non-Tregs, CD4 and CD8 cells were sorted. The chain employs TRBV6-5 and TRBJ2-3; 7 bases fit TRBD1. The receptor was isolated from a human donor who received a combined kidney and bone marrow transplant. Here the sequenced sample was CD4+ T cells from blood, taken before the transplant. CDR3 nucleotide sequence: TGTGCCAGCAGTCTCCAGGGGGCAGATACGCAGTATTTT. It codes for CASSLQGADTQYF.